The 12 T cell receptor beta chains listed next were all sequenced from one sample in a study of CD8 T cells in ankylosing spondylitis. TCRdb re-derived calls from the 5' RACE reads in MiXCR, one entry per CDR3 protein. In the table there are under 450,000 distinct CDR3 sequences, roughly 22% of which are singletons. The sequencing input was blood, either unsorted or a sorted T cell fraction (not recorded which). The origin of the receptors is a male donor with ankylosing spondylitis or in good health (not recorded which).

There are a few counts of this clonotype. This chain uses TRBV27 with TRBJ2-2; the match to TRBD1 covers 12 bases. The CDR3 totals 17 residues. Germline V lookup: CDR1 MNHEY, CDR2 SMNVEV (reference sequence). The V segment lost 4 bases and the J segment 3 bases; nucleotides outside the gene matches: 6. The CDR3 nucleotides read TGTGCCAGCAGTTCGGGACAGGGGGCGAGGGACACCGGGGAGCTGTTTTTT. Its protein product is CASSSGQGARDTGELFF.

At least ten counts were recorded for this clonotype. CDR3: CASSHQGVTDTQYF. CDR3 bases: TGTGCCAGCAGTCACCAGGGGGTAACAGATACGCAGTATTTT. The gene calls are TRBV12-3 or TRBV12-4 and TRBJ2-3; TRBD1 matches 7 bases. The CDR3 is 14 residues long. The V gene end was trimmed by 5 bases and the J gene end by 3 bases; junction bases not matched to a gene: 5.

The chain links TRBV7-3 to TRBJ2-3; TRBD2 might be the D (6 bases). The CDR3 runs to 15 residues. V lost 1 base to trimming and J lost 4 bases, with 12 bases between them. Germline V gene sequence: CDR1 SGHTA, CDR2 FQGTGA. CDR3 region: CASSLIGGRADTQYF. The CDR3, as DNA: TGTGCCAGCAGCTTAATAGGAGGGCGGGCAGATACGCAGTATTTT.

The chain carries TRBV9 and TRBJ2-3; D is tentatively TRBD1 or TRBD2 (5 bases each). The germline gives CDR1 SGDLS, CDR2 YYNGEE. The CDR3 has 14 residues. Trimming cost V 0 bases and J 5 bases, with 10 bases left between them. CDR3 protein: CASSVEGTGDTQYF. DNA for the CDR3: TGTGCCAGCAGCGTAGAAGGGACCGGAGATACGCAGTATTTT.

This clonotype appeared a few times. The J gene is TRBJ2-7, the V gene TRBV12-3 or TRBV12-4, with 7 bases matching TRBD1. V gave up 6 bases and J gave up 6 bases; unmatched junction bases: 8. The CDR3 consists of 13 residues. CDR3 DNA: TGTGCCAGCAGCACCGGACAGGCCAGCGAGCAGTACTTC. Translation: CASSTGQASEQYF.

The V gene is TRBV7-3, the J gene TRBJ2-6, with TRBD1 matching over 7 bases. The germline gives CDR1 SGHTA, CDR2 FQGTGA. V lost 2 bases to trimming and J lost 0 bases; unmatched junction nucleotides: 7. The CDR3 runs to 18 residues. CDR3 coding DNA: TGTGCCAGCAGCTTACCTCGGGACAGTCCCTCTGGGGCCAACGTCCTGACTTTC. It codes for CASSLPRDSPSGANVLTF.

This clonotype was detected many times. The J gene is TRBJ2-1, the V gene TRBV6-1; unclear D gene. Germline V lookup: CDR1 MNHNS, CDR2 SASEGT. V was clipped by 8 bases and J by 0 bases, with 11 bases between them. The CDR3 consists of 14 residues. CDR3 bases: TGTGCCAGCGGCCAAGGGTCCTCCTACAATGAGCAGTTCTTC. Encoded protein: CASGQGSSYNEQFF.

The rearrangement uses TRBV9 and TRBJ2-7; tentatively, D is TRBD1 (7 bases). The CDR3 is 16 residues long. The V and J ends lost 4 bases and 3 bases respectively, with 20 bases between them. In germline, CDR1 is SGDLS, CDR2 YYNGEE. The CDR3 here is CASSPSGGTEDYEQYF. The CDR3 DNA follows: TGTGCCAGCAGCCCGAGTGGAGGGACAGAAGACTACGAGCAGTACTTC.

The chain is built from TRBV7-8 and TRBJ2-3, with D unresolved. The CDR3 spans 12 residues. Germline values: CDR1 SGHVS, CDR2 FQNEAQ. With 0 bases removed from V and 5 bases from J, the gap between germline ends came to 3 bases. The CDR3 DNA reads as TGTGCCAGCAGCTTAGCGGTAGATACGCAGTATTTT. Translating gives CASSLAVDTQYF. The whole variable domain, remainder taken from reference TRBV7-8 and TRBJ2-3, is GAGVSQSPRYKVAKRGQDVALRCDPISGHVSLFWYQQALGQGPEFLTYFQNEAQLDKSGLPSDRFFAERPEGSVSTLKIQRTQQEDSAVYLCASSLAVDTQYFGPGTRLTVL.

This clonotype was seen repeatedly, ten times or more. V usage is TRBV5-1 and J usage is TRBJ2-1, with TRBD1 as a possible D gene (5 bases). Germline CDR1 and CDR2: SGHRS and YFSETQ. With 8 bases removed from V and 2 bases from J, the gap between germline ends came to 11 bases. The CDR3 length is 13 residues. The CDR3 protein is CASRTPPYNEQFF. CDR3 nucleotide sequence: TGCGCCAGTCGGACACCACCCTACAATGAGCAGTTCTTC.

The chain links TRBV14 to TRBJ2-2; a possible D gene is TRBD1 (6 bases). Germline assignment: CDR1 SGHDN and CDR2 FVKESK. CDR3 size: 15 residues. V lost 3 bases to trimming and J lost 1 base, with 9 bases between them. CDR3 DNA: TGTGCCAGCAGCCAGCTCAGGGGGAACACCGGGGAGCTGTTTTTT. It codes for CASSQLRGNTGELFF.

This clonotype has just a few counts. The rearrangement links TRBV6-5 to TRBJ2-5; D uncertain. V gave up 9 bases and J gave up 1 base, with 9 bases separating them. The germline gives CDR1 MNHEY, CDR2 SVGAGI. The CDR3 length is 12 residues. The CDR3 nucleotides are TGTGCCAGTTGGGGAAGCCAAGAGACCCAGTACTTC. Translation: CASWGSQETQYF.